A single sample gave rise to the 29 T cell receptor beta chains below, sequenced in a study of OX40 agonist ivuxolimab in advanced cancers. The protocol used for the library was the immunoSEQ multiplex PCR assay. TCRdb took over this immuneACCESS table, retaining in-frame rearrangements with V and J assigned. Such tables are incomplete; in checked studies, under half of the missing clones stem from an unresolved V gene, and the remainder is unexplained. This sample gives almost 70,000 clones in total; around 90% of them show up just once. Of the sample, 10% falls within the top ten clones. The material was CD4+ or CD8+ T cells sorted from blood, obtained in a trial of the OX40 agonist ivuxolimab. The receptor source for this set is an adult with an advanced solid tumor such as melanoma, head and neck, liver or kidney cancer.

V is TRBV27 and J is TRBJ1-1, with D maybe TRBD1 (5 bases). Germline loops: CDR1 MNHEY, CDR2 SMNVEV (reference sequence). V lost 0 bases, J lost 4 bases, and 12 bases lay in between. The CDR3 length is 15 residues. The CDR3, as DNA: TGTGCCAGCAGTTTATCGTTGGGGGTGGCCACTGAAGCTTTCTTT. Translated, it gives CASSLSLGVATEAFF.

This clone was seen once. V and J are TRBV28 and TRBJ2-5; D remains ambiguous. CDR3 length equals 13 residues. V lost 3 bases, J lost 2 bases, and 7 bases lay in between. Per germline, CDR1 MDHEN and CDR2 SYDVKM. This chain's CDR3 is CASSFHSQETQYF. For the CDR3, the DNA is TGTGCCAGCAGTTTTCACAGTCAAGAGACCCAGTACTTC.

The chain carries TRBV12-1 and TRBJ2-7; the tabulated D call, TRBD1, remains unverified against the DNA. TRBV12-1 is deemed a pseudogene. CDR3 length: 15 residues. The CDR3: CASSFAGDTKYEQYF. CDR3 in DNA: TGTGCCAGCAGCTTTGCGGGGGACACCAAGTACGAGCAGTACTTC.

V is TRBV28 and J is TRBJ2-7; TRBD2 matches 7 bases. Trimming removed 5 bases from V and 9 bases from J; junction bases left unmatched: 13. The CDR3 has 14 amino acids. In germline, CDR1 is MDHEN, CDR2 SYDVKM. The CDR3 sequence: CASSLSGGGLWQYF. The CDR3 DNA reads TGTGCCAGCAGTCTTTCGGGAGGCGGGCTATGGCAGTACTTC.

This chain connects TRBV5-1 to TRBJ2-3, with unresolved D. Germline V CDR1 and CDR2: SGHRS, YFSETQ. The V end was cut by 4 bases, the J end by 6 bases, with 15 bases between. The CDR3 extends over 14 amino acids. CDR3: CASSPAFVSDTQYF. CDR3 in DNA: TGCGCCAGCAGCCCAGCATTCGTTAGCGATACGCAGTATTTT.

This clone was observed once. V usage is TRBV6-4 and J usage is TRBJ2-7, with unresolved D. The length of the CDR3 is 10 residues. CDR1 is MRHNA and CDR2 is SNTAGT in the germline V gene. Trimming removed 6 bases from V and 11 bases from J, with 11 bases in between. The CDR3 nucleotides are TGTGCCAGCAGCAACCTTTCGGAGTACTTC. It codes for CASSNLSEYF.

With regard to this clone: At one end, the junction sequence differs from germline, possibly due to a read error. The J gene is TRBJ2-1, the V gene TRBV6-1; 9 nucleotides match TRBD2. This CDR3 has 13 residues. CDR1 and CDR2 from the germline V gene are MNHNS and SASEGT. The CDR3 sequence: CASRPRSASGKIF. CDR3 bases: TGTGCCAGCAGACCCCGGTCGGCTAGCGGGAAGATCTTC.

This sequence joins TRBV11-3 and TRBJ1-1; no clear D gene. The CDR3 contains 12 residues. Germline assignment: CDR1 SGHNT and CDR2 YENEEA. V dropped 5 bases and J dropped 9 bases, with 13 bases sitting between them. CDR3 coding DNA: TGTGCCAGCAGCGCCATCCCTGAACAAGCTTTCTTT. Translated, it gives CASSAIPEQAFF.

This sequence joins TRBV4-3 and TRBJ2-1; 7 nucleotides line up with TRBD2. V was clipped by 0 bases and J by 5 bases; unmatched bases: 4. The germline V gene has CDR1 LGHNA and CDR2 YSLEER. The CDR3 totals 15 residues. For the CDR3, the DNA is TGCGCCAGCAGCCAAGAGGGGCTAGCGGACAATGAGCAGTTCTTC. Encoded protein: CASSQEGLADNEQFF.

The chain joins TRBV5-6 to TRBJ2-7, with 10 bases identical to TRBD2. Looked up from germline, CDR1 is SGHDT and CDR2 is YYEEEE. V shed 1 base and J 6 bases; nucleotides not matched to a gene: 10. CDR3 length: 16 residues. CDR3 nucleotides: TGTGCCAGCAGCTTGAGGACTAGCGGAAAACACCCCGAGCAGTACTTC. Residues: CASSLRTSGKHPEQYF.

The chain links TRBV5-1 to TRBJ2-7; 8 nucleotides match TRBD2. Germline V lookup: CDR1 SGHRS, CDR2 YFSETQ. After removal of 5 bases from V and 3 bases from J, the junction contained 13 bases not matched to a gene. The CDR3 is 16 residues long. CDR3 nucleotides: TGCGCCAGCAGTAGGGTAGCGGGGATGGGAAGCTACGAGCAGTACTTC. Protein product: CASSRVAGMGSYEQYF.

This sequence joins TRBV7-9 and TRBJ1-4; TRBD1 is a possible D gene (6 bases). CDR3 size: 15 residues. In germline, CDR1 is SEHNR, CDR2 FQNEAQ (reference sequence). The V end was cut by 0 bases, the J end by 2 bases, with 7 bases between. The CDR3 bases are TGTGCCAGCAGCTTAGCGCAGGGGACTAATGAAAAACTGTTTTTT. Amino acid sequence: CASSLAQGTNEKLFF. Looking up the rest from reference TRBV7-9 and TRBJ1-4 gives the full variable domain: DTGVSQNPRHKITKRGQNVTFRCDPISEHNRLYWYRQTLGQGPEFLTYFQNEAQLEKSRLLSDRFSAERPKGSFSTLEIQRTEQGDSAMYLCASSLAQGTNEKLFFGSGTQLSVL.

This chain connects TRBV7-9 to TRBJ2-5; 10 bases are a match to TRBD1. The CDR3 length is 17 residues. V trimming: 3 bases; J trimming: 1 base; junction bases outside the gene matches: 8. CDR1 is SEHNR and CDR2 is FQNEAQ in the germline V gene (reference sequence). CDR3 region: CASSFLLGQGVQETQYF. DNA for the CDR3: TGTGCCAGCAGCTTCCTCTTAGGACAGGGGGTCCAAGAGACCCAGTACTTC.

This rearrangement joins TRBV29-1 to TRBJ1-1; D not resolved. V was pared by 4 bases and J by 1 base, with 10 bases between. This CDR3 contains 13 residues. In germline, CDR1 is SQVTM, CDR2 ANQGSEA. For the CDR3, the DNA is TGCAGCGTTGGGTACGGGAGGAACACTGAAGCTTTCTTT. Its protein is CSVGYGRNTEAFF.

The CDR3 coding sequence is TGTGCCAGCAGTGGAGGACGTAGCGGACGGAATGTGGGGCAGTTCTTC. It is translated as CASSGGRSGRNVGQFF. The chain joins TRBV28 to TRBJ2-1; a weak D match, TRBD2 (6 bases). Deletions cut 5 bases from V and 12 bases from J, with 26 bases between. This CDR3 is 16 amino acids long. Germline CDR1 is MDHEN and CDR2 is SYDVKM.

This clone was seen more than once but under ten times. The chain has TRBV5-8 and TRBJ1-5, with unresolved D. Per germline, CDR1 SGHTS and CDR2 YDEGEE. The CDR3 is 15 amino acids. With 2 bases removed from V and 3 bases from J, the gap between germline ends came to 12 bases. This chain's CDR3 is CASSLGSTFNQPQHF. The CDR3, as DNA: TGTGCCAGCAGCTTAGGTTCGACCTTCAATCAGCCCCAGCATTTT. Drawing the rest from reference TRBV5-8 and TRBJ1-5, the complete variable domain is EAGVTQSPTHLIKTRGQQATLRCSPISGHTSVYWYQQALGLGLQFLLWYDEGEERNRGNFPPRFSGRQFPNYSSELNVNALELEDSALYLCASSLGSTFNQPQHFGDGTRLSIL.

For the CDR3, the DNA is TGTGCCAGCAGTTTATCGAGGTGGGAGCACACTGAAGCTTTCTTT. Its protein is CASSLSRWEHTEAFF. The chain employs TRBV27 and TRBJ1-1; D not resolved. The CDR3 runs 15 residues. V was cut by 0 bases and J by 3 bases, with 11 bases left in between. Germline CDR1 and CDR2: MNHEY and SMNVEV (reference sequence).

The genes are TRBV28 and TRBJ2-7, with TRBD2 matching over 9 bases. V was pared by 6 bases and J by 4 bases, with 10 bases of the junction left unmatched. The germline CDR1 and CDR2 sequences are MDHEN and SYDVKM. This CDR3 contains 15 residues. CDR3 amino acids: CASRPPGLAPYEQYF. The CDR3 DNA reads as TGTGCCAGCAGGCCCCCGGGACTAGCCCCATACGAGCAGTACTTC.

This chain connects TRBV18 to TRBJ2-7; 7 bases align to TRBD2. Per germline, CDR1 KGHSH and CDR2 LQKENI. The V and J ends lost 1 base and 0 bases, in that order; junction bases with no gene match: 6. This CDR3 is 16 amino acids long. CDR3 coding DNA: TGTGCCAGCTCACCACGGCTAGGCGGGAGCTCCTACGAGCAGTACTTC. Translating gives CASSPRLGGSSYEQYF.

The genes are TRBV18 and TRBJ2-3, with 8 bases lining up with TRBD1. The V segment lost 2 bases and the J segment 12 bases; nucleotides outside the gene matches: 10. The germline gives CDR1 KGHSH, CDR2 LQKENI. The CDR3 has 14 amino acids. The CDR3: CASSPEGQGFIQYF. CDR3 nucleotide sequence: TGTGCCAGCTCACCAGAAGGACAGGGTTTTATCCAGTATTTT.

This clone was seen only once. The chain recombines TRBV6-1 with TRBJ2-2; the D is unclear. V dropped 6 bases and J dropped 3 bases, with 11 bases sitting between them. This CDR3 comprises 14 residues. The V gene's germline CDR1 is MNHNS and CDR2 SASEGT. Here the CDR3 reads CASRVDSDTGELFF. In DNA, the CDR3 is TGTGCCAGCAGGGTGGATTCCGACACCGGGGAGCTGTTTTTT.

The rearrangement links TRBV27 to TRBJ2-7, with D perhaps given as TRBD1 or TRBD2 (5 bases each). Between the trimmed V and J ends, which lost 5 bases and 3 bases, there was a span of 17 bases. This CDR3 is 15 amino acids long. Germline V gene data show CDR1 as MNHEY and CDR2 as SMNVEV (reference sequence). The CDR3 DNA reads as TGTGCCAGCAGTCGGGACGGGGTTGGCTACTACGAGCAGTACTTC. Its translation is CASSRDGVGYYEQYF.

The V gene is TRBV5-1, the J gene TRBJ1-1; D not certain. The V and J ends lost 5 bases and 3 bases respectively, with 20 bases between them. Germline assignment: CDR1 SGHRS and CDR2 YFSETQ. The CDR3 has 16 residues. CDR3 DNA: TGCGCCAGCAGTTCCCGGGAGGGCTCCGACTACACTGAAGCTTTCTTT. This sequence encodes CASSSREGSDYTEAFF.

The CDR3 DNA is TGCGCCAGCAGCCAAGGGTTGCGGGAGACCCAGTACTTC. This encodes CASSQGLRETQYF. The chain links TRBV4-3 to TRBJ2-5; D not certain. V lost 1 base and J lost 5, with 8 bases in between. The CDR3 consists of 13 residues. Germline values: CDR1 LGHNA, CDR2 YSLEER.

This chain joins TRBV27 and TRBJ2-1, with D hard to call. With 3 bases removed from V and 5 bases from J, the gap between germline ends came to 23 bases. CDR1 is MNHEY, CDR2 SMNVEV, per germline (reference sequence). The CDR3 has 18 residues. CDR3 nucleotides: TGTGCCAGCAGTTTTCTTAGTCTTGGGCGGACCTTCAACAATGAGCAGTTCTTC. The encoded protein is CASSFLSLGRTFNNEQFF.

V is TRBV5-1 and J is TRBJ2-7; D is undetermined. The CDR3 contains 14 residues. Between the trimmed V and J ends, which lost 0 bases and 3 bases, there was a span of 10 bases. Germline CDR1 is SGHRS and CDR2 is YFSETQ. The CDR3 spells CASSLDGINYEQYF. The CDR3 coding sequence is TGCGCCAGCAGCTTGGATGGGATAAACTACGAGCAGTACTTC. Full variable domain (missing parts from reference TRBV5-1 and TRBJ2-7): KAGVTQTPRYLIKTRGQQVTLSCSPISGHRSVSWYQQTPGQGLQFLFEYFSETQRNKGNFPGRFSGRQFSNSRSEMNVSTLELGDSALYLCASSLDGINYEQYFGPGTRLTVT.

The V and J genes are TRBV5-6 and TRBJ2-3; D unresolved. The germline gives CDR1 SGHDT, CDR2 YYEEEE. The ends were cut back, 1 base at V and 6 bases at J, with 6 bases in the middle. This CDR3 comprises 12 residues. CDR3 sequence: CASSLSLDTQYF. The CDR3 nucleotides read TGTGCCAGCAGCTTGTCCCTGGATACGCAGTATTTT.

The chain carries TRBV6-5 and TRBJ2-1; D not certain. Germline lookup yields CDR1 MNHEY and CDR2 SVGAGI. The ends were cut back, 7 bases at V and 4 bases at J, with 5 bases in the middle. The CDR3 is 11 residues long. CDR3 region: CASKAYNEQFF. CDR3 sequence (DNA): TGTGCCAGCAAGGCATACAATGAGCAGTTCTTC.

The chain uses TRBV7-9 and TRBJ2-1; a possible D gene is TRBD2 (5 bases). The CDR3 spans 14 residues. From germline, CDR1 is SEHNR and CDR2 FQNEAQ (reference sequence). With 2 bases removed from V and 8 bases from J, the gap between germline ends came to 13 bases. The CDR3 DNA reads TGTGCCAGCAGCTTATTCGGGATGGATCATGAGCAGTTCTTC. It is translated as CASSLFGMDHEQFF.